Presented here are 2 T cell receptor beta chains from one specimen sequenced in a study of OX40 agonist ivuxolimab in advanced cancers. Library generation was performed with the immunoSEQ multiplex PCR assay. TCRdb took this table from immuneACCESS and kept in-frame rearrangements with V and J called. Such tables lack part of the clones; where checked against another copy, unresolved V genes explain under half of the gap, and the rest is unexplained. For this sample the table gives approximately 130,000 clones, of which approximately 94% were detected only once. Roughly 1% of the sample lies in the top ten. The specimen was CD4+ or CD8+ T cells sorted from blood, collected in a trial of the OX40 agonist ivuxolimab. These receptors were obtained from an adult with an advanced solid tumor such as melanoma, head and neck, liver or kidney cancer.

The CDR3 loop reads CASSETISGRGQETQYF. The CDR3 DNA reads TGCGCCAGCAGCGAGACGATTAGCGGGAGGGGGCAAGAGACCCAGTACTTC. The rearrangement joins TRBV5-1 to TRBJ2-5, with 11 bases aligning to TRBD2. The CDR3 has 17 residues. J was trimmed by 2 bases and V by 4 bases; bases with no gene match: 10. Looked up from germline, CDR1 is SGHRS and CDR2 is YFSETQ.

The V call is TRBV4-3, the J call TRBJ1-2; D gene ambiguous. The germline V gene has CDR1 LGHNA and CDR2 YSLEER. V was trimmed by 0 bases and J by 3 bases, leaving 2 bases between them. The CDR3 runs to 12 residues. The CDR3: CASSQDDYGYTF. As DNA, the CDR3 is TGCGCCAGCAGCCAAGACGACTATGGCTACACCTTC.